This T cell receptor (beta chain) stems from a study of vaccination effects on CD4 cells after COVID-19. Expansion with viral peptide pools was applied to antigen-specific CD4+ T cells by the ViraFEST assay prior to sequencing. The authors isolated CD4+ T cells after ten to eleven days of culture. All participants had two doses of either the BNT162b2 or mRNA-1273 vaccine. Nobody among the vaccine recipients had prior SARS-CoV-2 infection (nucleocapsid antibodies were negative). A half-volume exchange with IL-2 medium occurred on days 3 and 7. Measured with immunoSEQ multiplex PCR; TCRdb has only the in-frame clones, and not every one. Of more than 65,000 clones listed, roughly four fifths were seen once; the top ten hold 1% to 1.5%. CDR3 length: 15 residues. Germline CDR1 GTSNPN, CDR2 SVGIG (reference sequence). The junction had 12 bases not matched to a gene; V was cut back by 4 bases and J by 7 bases.

Worth noting for this clone: The target antigen is unknown.

The sequencing here drew on CD4+ T cells from PBMCs cultured with HCoV-229E spike peptides, taken after COVID-19 vaccination. This TCR came from a human donor who received a COVID-19 vaccine. The rearrangement joins TRBV30 to TRBJ2-3, with 9 bases fitting TRBD2. In nucleotides, the CDR3 is TGTGCCTGGACCAATGAGGCGGGGGGGCGACATACGCAGTATTTT. This translates into CAWTNEAGGRHTQYF. The entire variable domain, with the rest obtained from reference TRBV30 and TRBJ2-3, is as follows: SQTIHQWPATLVQPVGSPLSLECTVEGTSNPNLYWYRQAAGRGLQLLFYSVGIGQISSEVPQNLSASRPQDRQFILSSKKLLLSDSGFYLCAWTNEAGGRHTQYFGPGTRLTVL.